This TCR beta chain was recorded in a study of blood T cell repertoires in COVID-19. Overall study: Acute-phase and convalescent COVID-19 samples originated in the United States, Italy and Spain. From T cells, B-cell-depleted T cells, or PBMCs came the material, which was cDNA or gDNA.

In the study's own analysis: The assay estimated nucleated cells by amplifying reference gene primers. The table came from immunoSEQ multiplex PCR; TCRdb's copy has only in-frame clones and leaves some out. The V and J calls and clone size are taken from that table; D and trimming were inferred from the DNA. This sample has around 44,000 clones, with 65% to 85% found just once. The CDR3 loop spans 15 amino acids. The V end was cut by 4 bases, the J end by 2 bases, with 15 bases between. Germline V gene data show CDR1 as SGDLS and CDR2 as YYNGEE. This chain connects TRBV9 to TRBJ1-2; tentatively, D is TRBD1 (6 bases). The source of this sequence is a man aged 40-50 years with active or convalescent COVID-19. The sample comprised peripheral blood. This CDR3 is CASSPRGGANYGYTF. As DNA, the CDR3 is TGTGCCAGCAGCCCCCGGGGGGGGGCGAACTATGGCTACACCTTC.